This T cell receptor beta chain was recorded in a study of monozygotic twins with inflammatory bowel disease. Germline V gives CDR1 SGHRS, CDR2 YFSETQ. This CDR3 comprises 13 residues. TCRdb re-called the 5' RACE reads, yielding one record per CDR3 amino acid sequence without DNA. This repertoire comprises 400,000 to 500,000 distinct CDR3 sequences; its ten largest clones make up less than 2.5%. The receptor was derived from a human donor with ulcerative colitis or Crohn's disease, or a healthy co-twin of an affected twin (not recorded which). The sequencing sample was made of blood. V is TRBV5-1 and J is TRBJ2-3. The CDR3 is CASSLDSTDTQYF.